This is a list of T cell receptor beta chains from one sample in a study of blood T cells in healthy people across ages. MiXCR, applied by TCRdb to the 5' RACE reads, yields one record per CDR3 protein. The table includes about 970,000 distinct CDR3 sequences, around 54% detected once. The sequencing input was blood. The receptors come from an older woman in good health. The CDR3 runs from the conserved cysteine through the conserved F or W. Fields, in order: J gene, V gene, CDR3 protein.

J: TRBJ2-1
V: TRBV7-6
CDR3: CASSLDGGVPYNEQFF

J: TRBJ2-5
V: TRBV12-3/TRBV12-4
CDR3: CASIQETQYF

J: TRBJ2-1
V: TRBV20-1
CDR3: CSASGRPSRREIYNEQFF

J: TRBJ2-1
V: TRBV27
CDR3: CASSYHSGFLFF

J: TRBJ2-2
V: TRBV6-1
CDR3: CASRSLTGGTGELFF

J: TRBJ2-1
V: TRBV5-4
CDR3: CASSGYSGSSYNEQFF

J: TRBJ1-2
V: TRBV6-6
CDR3: CASSYPRLYGYTF

J: TRBJ2-1
V: TRBV7-2
CDR3: CASSSVRDRGSNEQFF

J: TRBJ2-1
V: TRBV29-1
CDR3: CSVEPRGTYNEQFF

J: TRBJ2-3
V: TRBV20-1
CDR3: CSARDLTAGADTQYF

J: TRBJ2-2
V: TRBV28
CDR3: CASSFRRIDPTWNTGELFF

J: TRBJ2-7
V: TRBV7-2
CDR3: CASSRQGRREQYF

J: TRBJ2-3
V: TRBV10-2
CDR3: CATSSGIRLDTQYF

J: TRBJ1-6
V: TRBV7-8
CDR3: CASRNARAGPYNSPLHF

J: TRBJ2-2
V: TRBV4-2
CDR3: CASSKRTSGRLWAGELFF

J: TRBJ1-2
V: TRBV28
CDR3: CASRWDTINYGYTF

J: TRBJ2-1
V: TRBV6-2/TRBV6-3
CDR3: CASSYLSGRVRGFF

J: TRBJ1-5
V: TRBV5-6
CDR3: CASSGGGLNQPQHF

J: TRBJ2-1
V: TRBV3-1
CDR3: CASGEGPREQFF

J: TRBJ2-6
V: TRBV10-3
CDR3: CAISGGNSGANVLTF

J: -
V: TRBV6-5
CDR3: CASSSNTYRGSEQYF

J: TRBJ2-7
V: TRBV3-1
CDR3: CASSQEYEQYF

J: TRBJ1-5
V: TRBV6-5
CDR3: CASSYGRSQPQHF

J: TRBJ2-5
V: TRBV9
CDR3: CASSVVSGRAYNEQYF

J: -
V: TRBV20-1
CDR3: CSARGQGVLETQYF

J: TRBJ2-3
V: TRBV27
CDR3: CASNRPGTDTQYF

J: TRBJ2-7
V: TRBV29-1
CDR3: CSVEAAGTGGGYEQYF

J: TRBJ1-4
V: TRBV28
CDR3: CASNQGNEKLFF

J: TRBJ2-2
V: TRBV6-5
CDR3: CASRASLNTGELFF

J: TRBJ1-5
V: TRBV28
CDR3: CACGGTGLRQPQHF

J: TRBJ2-7
V: TRBV7-9
CDR3: CASSKRDRGEEQYF

J: TRBJ2-3
V: TRBV7-2
CDR3: CASSLQTGLFTDTQYF

J: TRBJ1-1
V: TRBV9
CDR3: CASSVGGDLNTEAFF

J: TRBJ2-2
V: TRBV5-1
CDR3: CASSSNRDLGSGELFF

J: TRBJ2-1
V: TRBV4-1
CDR3: CASSQEGGADNEQFF

J: TRBJ2-7
V: TRBV7-2
CDR3: CASSLVVEGYEQYF

J: TRBJ2-3
V: TRBV15
CDR3: CTTSRRTGATDTQYF

J: TRBJ2-7
V: TRBV20-1
CDR3: CSAQTTGYEQYF

J: TRBJ2-4
V: TRBV28
CDR3: CASSLTSGSLAAKNIQYF

J: TRBJ1-5
V: TRBV12-3/TRBV12-4
CDR3: CASSIRGQGAPGNQPQHF

J: TRBJ2-5
V: TRBV9
CDR3: CASSVGLGRETQYF

J: TRBJ2-6
V: TRBV10-3
CDR3: CAISGQISGTNVLTF

J: TRBJ1-1
V: TRBV6-5
CDR3: CASSYATGYTEAFF

J: TRBJ2-7
V: TRBV14
CDR3: CASSHRSTYEQYF

J: TRBJ1-5
V: TRBV30
CDR3: CAWSLWGEGPQHF

J: TRBJ2-3
V: TRBV29-1
CDR3: CSVEWRSTDTQYF

J: TRBJ2-3
V: TRBV20-1
CDR3: CSATDPSSTLDTQYF

J: TRBJ2-7
V: TRBV18
CDR3: CASSSETGQDEQYF

J: TRBJ1-4
V: TRBV29-1
CDR3: CSALNRGTNEKLFF

J: TRBJ2-7
V: TRBV27
CDR3: CASSFGLAGGTYEQYF

J: TRBJ2-5
V: TRBV18
CDR3: CASSPPYQGKETQYF

J: TRBJ2-7
V: TRBV7-2
CDR3: CASSYGPSAEQYF

J: -
V: TRBV6-5
CDR3: CASSSSVEQYF